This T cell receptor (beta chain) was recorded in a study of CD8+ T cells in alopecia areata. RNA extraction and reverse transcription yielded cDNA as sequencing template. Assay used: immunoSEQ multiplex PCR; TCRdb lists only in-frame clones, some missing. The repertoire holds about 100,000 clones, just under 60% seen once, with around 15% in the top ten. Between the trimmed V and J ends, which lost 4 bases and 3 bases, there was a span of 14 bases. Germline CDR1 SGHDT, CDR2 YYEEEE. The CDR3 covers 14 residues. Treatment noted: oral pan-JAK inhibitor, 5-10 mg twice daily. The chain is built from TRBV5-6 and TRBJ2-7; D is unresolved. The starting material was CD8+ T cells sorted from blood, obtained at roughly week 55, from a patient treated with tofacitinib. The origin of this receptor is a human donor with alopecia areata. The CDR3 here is CASSKRTGNYEQYF. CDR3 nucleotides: TGTGCCAGCAGCAAAAGGACCGGTAACTACGAGCAGTACTTC.